These 24 T cell receptor beta chains came from one sample sequenced in a study of T cell repertoires in cytomegalovirus infection. The antigens of these receptors remain unknown. From the reads, TCRdb called clonotypes with MiXCR, one entry per CDR3 protein. The sample includes 310,000 or so distinct CDR3 sequences, 25% of them seen just once. The sequenced sample was cultured PBMCs, obtained from culture after CMV antigen stimulation. Every receptor here comes from a human donor in good health (CMV status not recorded). Some clones in this sample may be carry-over from other donors' samples.

The chain uses TRBV6-2 or TRBV6-3 and TRBJ2-5; D not certain. Germline V lookup: CDR1 MNHEY, CDR2 SVGEGT. Trimming stripped 7 bases from V and 0 bases from J, with 9 bases between. There are 13 residues in the CDR3. The CDR3 is CASKRVYQETQYF. The CDR3 DNA reads as TGTGCCAGCAAACGGGTGTACCAAGAGACCCAGTACTTC.

The chain recombines TRBV19 with TRBJ2-2; 7 nucleotides line up with TRBD1. The germline V gene has CDR1 LNHDA and CDR2 SQIVND (reference sequence). V lost 7 bases, J lost 7 bases, and 6 bases stayed unmatched. The CDR3 covers 13 residues. The CDR3 bases are TGTGCCAGTACCGAACAGGGGTTCGGGGAGCTGTTTTTT. Its protein product is CASTEQGFGELFF.

This clonotype was found many times. The genes are TRBV5-8 and TRBJ2-2, with D uncertain. This CDR3 spans 16 amino acids. The germline V gene has CDR1 SGHTS and CDR2 YDEGEE. Trimming removed 1 base at V and 4 bases at J, with 14 bases between. The CDR3 region is CASSLRRVKGTGELFF. The CDR3 DNA is TGTGCCAGCAGCTTGCGAAGGGTAAAGGGCACCGGGGAGCTGTTTTTT.

To note about this clonotype: Just one base apart from a much larger clone, this may be a read error. The chain couples TRBV11-3 to TRBJ2-1; D possibly matches TRBD1 or TRBD2 (5 bases each). In germline, CDR1 is SGHNT, CDR2 YENEEA. This CDR3 comprises 14 residues. Trimming pared 5 bases from V and 8 bases from J, leaving 16 bases between. The chain's CDR3 is CASSDSRSSDEQFF. CDR3 coding DNA: TGTGCCAGCAGCGACAGTCGTAGTAGCGATGAGCAGTTCTTC.

This clonotype was seen many times. The chain employs TRBV7-8 and TRBJ2-6, with D uncertain. Trimming cost V 4 bases and J 1 base, with 2 bases left between them. This CDR3 comprises 13 residues. CDR1 is SGHVS and CDR2 is FQNEAQ in the germline V gene. CDR3 loop: CASSWSGANVLTF. The CDR3 region has the DNA TGTGCCAGCAGCTGGTCTGGGGCCAACGTCCTGACTTTC.

This chain joins TRBV19 and TRBJ2-2; D is unclear. This CDR3 region has 13 residues. CDR1 and CDR2 (germline): LNHDA, SQIVND (reference sequence). Trimming shortened V by 1 base and J by 3 bases, and 3 bases separated the two germline ends. In nucleotides, the CDR3 is TGTGCCAGTAGTATAGGTTACACCGGGGAGCTGTTTTTT. Its translation: CASSIGYTGELFF.

This clonotype was seen more than once but under ten times. This sequence joins TRBV19 and TRBJ1-4; TRBD1 matches at 10 bases. The CDR3 spans 16 residues. Germline lookup yields CDR1 LNHDA and CDR2 SQIVND (reference sequence). V was pared by 2 bases and J by 10 bases, with 10 bases of the junction left unmatched. The CDR3 is CASSIIVGQGSGKLFF. CDR3 DNA sequence: TGTGCCAGTAGTATAATAGTGGGACAGGGGAGTGGAAAACTGTTTTTT.

The V call is TRBV5-1, the J call TRBJ2-7; unclear D gene. The CDR3 consists of 14 residues. Germline V gene data show CDR1 as SGHRS and CDR2 as YFSETQ. V was shortened by 0 bases and J by 0 bases, with 7 bases between the two germline ends. CDR3 DNA sequence: TGCGCCAGCAGCTTGGGGATCAGCTCCTACGAGCAGTACGTC. Translating gives CASSLGISSYEQYV.

J is TRBJ1-3 and V is TRBV29-1, with D tentatively TRBD1 (6 bases). Trimming took 4 bases from V and 4 from J, leaving 17 bases between them. The V gene's germline CDR1 is SQVTM and CDR2 ANQGSEA. This CDR3 contains 15 residues. CDR3 region: CSVVRDTSGGNTIYF. DNA of the CDR3: TGCAGCGTTGTCAGGGACACCTCTGGAGGAAACACCATATATTTT.

This clonotype was counted many times. The chain carries TRBV7-2 and TRBJ2-5, with 8 bases lining up with TRBD1. The germline gives CDR1 SGHTA, CDR2 FQGNSA. The length of the CDR3 is 16 residues. Trimming cost V 0 bases and J 2 bases; bases outside gene matches: 5. The DNA of the CDR3 is TGTGCCAGCAGCTTAGCGGGCAGGGGGCCGCAAGAGACCCAGTACTTC. It specifies CASSLAGRGPQETQYF. The full variable domain, completed using reference TRBV7-2 and TRBJ2-5, is GAGVSQSPSNKVTEKGKDVELRCDPISGHTALYWYRQSLGQGLEFLIYFQGNSAPDKSGLPSDRFSAERTGGSVSTLTIQRTQQEDSAVYLCASSLAGRGPQETQYFGPGTRLLVL.

This rearrangement joins TRBV7-2 to TRBJ2-1; no clear D. CDR3 length equals 14 residues. The germline V gene encodes CDR1 SGHTA and CDR2 FQGNSA. The V end lost 1 base, the J end lost 9 bases, and 13 bases lay between the germline ends. The CDR3 bases are TGTGCCAGCAGCTTAGGAGAACTCGGGCGTGAGCAGTTCTTC. It codes for CASSLGELGREQFF.

This clonotype was seen at least ten times. V and J are TRBV7-2 and TRBJ1-2; D gene uncertain. This CDR3 is 15 amino acids long. Trimming stripped 5 bases from V and 3 bases from J, with 16 bases between. Germline CDR1 SGHTA, CDR2 FQGNSA. The CDR3 DNA follows: TGTGCCAGCAGCCCTGCTCGGCGATACGACTATGGCTACACCTTC. It specifies CASSPARRYDYGYTF. The complete variable domain, with remaining parts taken from reference TRBV7-2 and TRBJ1-2, reads GAGVSQSPSNKVTEKGKDVELRCDPISGHTALYWYRQSLGQGLEFLIYFQGNSAPDKSGLPSDRFSAERTGGSVSTLTIQRTQQEDSAVYLCASSPARRYDYGYTFGSGTRLTVV.

V is TRBV4-1 and J is TRBJ2-7, with D hard to call. The CDR3 sequence is 13 residues long. Per the germline V gene, CDR1 is MGHRA and CDR2 is YSYEKL. Trimming removed 4 bases from V and 3 bases from J, with 10 bases in between. CDR3 sequence reads: CASSPRKGYEQYF. CDR3 coding DNA: TGCGCCAGCAGCCCCCGCAAGGGCTACGAGCAGTACTTC.

This clonotype was picked up a small number of times. This rearrangement joins TRBV7-9 to TRBJ2-7, with a tentative D call TRBD2 (5 bases). The CDR3 spans 14 residues. V shed 2 bases and J shed 5 bases, with 13 bases lying between them. CDR1 and CDR2 from the germline V gene are SEHNR and FQNEAQ (reference sequence). The CDR3 loop is CASSLSSGINEQYF. CDR3 bases: TGTGCCAGCAGCTTATCTTCGGGGATCAACGAGCAGTACTTC.

In the case of this clonotype: A read error may produce the germline difference seen at one junction end. The CDR3: CASSYSGTGVLDF. The CDR3 DNA follows: TGTGCCAGCAGCTACTCCGGGACAGGGGTCCTGGATTTT. The gene calls are TRBV7-9 and TRBJ1-5; 10 bases align to TRBD1. Germline values: CDR1 SEHNR, CDR2 FQNEAQ (reference sequence). This CDR3 has 13 amino acids.

This clonotype has just a few counts. The V call is TRBV10-2, the J call TRBJ2-3; 7 bases align to TRBD1. The CDR3 length is 14 residues. J was trimmed by 5 bases and V by 6 bases; bases with no gene match: 8. In germline, CDR1 is WSHSY, CDR2 SAAADI. In DNA, the CDR3 is TGCGCCAGCAGGGAGGCAGGGGGTGGAGATACGCAGTATTTT. Encoded protein: CASREAGGGDTQYF.

There are a few counts of this clonotype. The CDR3: CASSFEGTSPLMDTQYF. The CDR3, as DNA: TGTGCCAGCAGTTTCGAGGGGACTAGTCCCTTGATGGATACGCAGTATTTT. This chain links TRBV28 with TRBJ2-3; 8 nucleotides align to TRBD2. The length of the CDR3 is 17 residues. Germline CDR1 reads MDHEN; CDR2 reads SYDVKM. Trimming took 3 bases from V and 6 from J; bases not matched to a gene: 14.

The chain recombines TRBV7-2 with TRBJ2-3; D gene unclear. CDR1 and CDR2 (germline): SGHTA, FQGNSA. This CDR3 spans 14 amino acids. The V end was cut by 3 bases, the J end by 6 bases, with 13 bases between. CDR3 DNA: TGTGCCAGCAGCTTTGGGCTTTTGGGGGATACGCAGTATTTT. Residues: CASSFGLLGDTQYF.

The chain joins TRBV7-9 to TRBJ2-1; TRBD1 might be the D (6 bases). The CDR3 length is 16 residues. Germline V gene lookup returns CDR1 SEHNR and CDR2 FQNEAQ (reference sequence). V was cut by 5 bases and J by 8 bases, with 22 bases left in between. The CDR3 DNA is TGTGCCAGCAGCCAGCCCCCGCGACAGGCGATCTATGAGCAGTTCTTC. This encodes CASSQPPRQAIYEQFF.

This clonotype was recorded only once. The chain employs TRBV7-2 and TRBJ1-6, with TRBD1 matching 9 bases. CDR1 SGHTA and CDR2 FQGNSA come from the germline V gene. V was clipped by 7 bases and J by 7 bases; unmatched bases: 5. The CDR3 length is 14 residues. The chain's CDR3 is CASNSGTGNSPLHF. The CDR3 DNA is TGTGCCAGCAACTCCGGGACAGGGAATTCACCCCTCCACTTT.

This chain links TRBV19 with TRBJ1-5; tentatively, D is TRBD1 (6 bases). This CDR3 is built from 14 residues. The germline V gene encodes CDR1 LNHDA and CDR2 SQIVND (reference sequence). V was shortened by 2 bases and J by 6 bases, with 11 bases between the two germline ends. The chain's CDR3 is CASSILQGPQPQHF. CDR3 DNA sequence: TGTGCCAGTAGTATACTCCAGGGGCCTCAGCCCCAGCATTTT.

This clonotype was detected a few times. The J gene is TRBJ1-5, the V gene TRBV3-1; D unclear. V was trimmed by 1 base and J by 2 bases, leaving 6 bases between them. The CDR3 has 14 amino acids. Germline values: CDR1 LGHDT, CDR2 YNNKEL (reference sequence). The CDR3 region is CASSQGLGNQPQHF. CDR3 bases: TGTGCCAGCAGCCAAGGTTTGGGCAATCAGCCCCAGCATTTT.

V usage is TRBV12-3 or TRBV12-4 and J usage is TRBJ2-5, with 8 bases matching TRBD2. The length of the CDR3 is 11 residues. The J segment lost 11 bases and the V segment lost 3 bases, leaving 2 bases of the junction unmatched. CDR3: CASSFGRGQYF. The CDR3 bases are TGTGCCAGCAGTTTCGGGAGGGGGCAGTACTTC.

This clonotype occurred many times. The chain couples TRBV12-3 or TRBV12-4 to TRBJ2-5; D gene unclear. The CDR3 is 13 residues long. Between the trimmed V and J ends, which lost 5 bases and 4 bases, there was a span of 11 bases. This CDR3 reads CASSQMRAETQYF. For the CDR3, the DNA is TGTGCCAGCAGTCAGATGCGCGCAGAGACCCAGTACTTC.